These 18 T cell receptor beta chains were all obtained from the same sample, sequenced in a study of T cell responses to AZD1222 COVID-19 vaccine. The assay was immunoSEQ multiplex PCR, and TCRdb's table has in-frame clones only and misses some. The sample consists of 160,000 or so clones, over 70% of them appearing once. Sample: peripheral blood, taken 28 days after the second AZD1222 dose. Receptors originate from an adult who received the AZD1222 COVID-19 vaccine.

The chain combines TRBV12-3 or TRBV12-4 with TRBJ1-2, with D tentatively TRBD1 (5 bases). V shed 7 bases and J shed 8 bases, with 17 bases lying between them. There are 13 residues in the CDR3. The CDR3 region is CASTQVAGRGYTF. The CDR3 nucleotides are TGTGCCAGCACCCAGGTTGCAGGGAGAGGCTACACCTTC.

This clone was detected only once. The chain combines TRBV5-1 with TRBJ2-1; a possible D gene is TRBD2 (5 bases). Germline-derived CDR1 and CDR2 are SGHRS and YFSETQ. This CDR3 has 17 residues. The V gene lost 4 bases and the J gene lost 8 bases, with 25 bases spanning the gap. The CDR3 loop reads CASSRYPSSLATDEQFF. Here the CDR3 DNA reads TGCGCCAGCAGCCGGTACCCTAGCTCCCTTGCTACGGATGAGCAGTTCTTC.

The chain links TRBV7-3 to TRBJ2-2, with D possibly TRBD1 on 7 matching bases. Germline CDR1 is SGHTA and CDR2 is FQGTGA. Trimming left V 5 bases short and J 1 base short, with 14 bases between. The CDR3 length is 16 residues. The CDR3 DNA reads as TGTGCCAGCAGCCCCCAGGGGGGAGGGAACACCGGGGAGCTGTTTTTT. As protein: CASSPQGGGNTGELFF.

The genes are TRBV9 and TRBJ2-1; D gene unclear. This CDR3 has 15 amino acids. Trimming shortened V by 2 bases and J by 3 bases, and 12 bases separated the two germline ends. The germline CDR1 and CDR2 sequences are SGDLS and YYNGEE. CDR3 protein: CASSVGTLIYNEQFF. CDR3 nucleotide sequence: TGTGCCAGCAGCGTCGGAACCCTCATCTACAATGAGCAGTTCTTC.

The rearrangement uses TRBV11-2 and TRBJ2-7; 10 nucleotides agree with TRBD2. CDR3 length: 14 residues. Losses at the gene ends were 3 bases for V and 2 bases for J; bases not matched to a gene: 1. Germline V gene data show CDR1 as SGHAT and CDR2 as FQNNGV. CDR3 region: CASSFLAGAYEQYF. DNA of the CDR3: TGTGCCAGCAGCTTTCTAGCGGGGGCCTACGAGCAGTACTTC.

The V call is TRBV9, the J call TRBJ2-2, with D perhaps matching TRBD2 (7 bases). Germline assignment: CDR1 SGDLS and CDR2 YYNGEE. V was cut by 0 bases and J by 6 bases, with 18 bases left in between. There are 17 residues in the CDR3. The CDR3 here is CASSVEGGGPLSGELFF. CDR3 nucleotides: TGTGCCAGCAGCGTAGAGGGGGGAGGGCCCTTATCCGGGGAGCTGTTTTTT.

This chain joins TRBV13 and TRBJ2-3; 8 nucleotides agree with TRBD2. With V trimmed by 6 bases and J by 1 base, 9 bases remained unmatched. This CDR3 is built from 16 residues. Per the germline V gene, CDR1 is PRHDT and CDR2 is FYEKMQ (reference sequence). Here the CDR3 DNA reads TGTGCCAGCAGTCACCGTCCGGGACTAGGCACAGATACGCAGTATTTT. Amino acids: CASSHRPGLGTDTQYF.

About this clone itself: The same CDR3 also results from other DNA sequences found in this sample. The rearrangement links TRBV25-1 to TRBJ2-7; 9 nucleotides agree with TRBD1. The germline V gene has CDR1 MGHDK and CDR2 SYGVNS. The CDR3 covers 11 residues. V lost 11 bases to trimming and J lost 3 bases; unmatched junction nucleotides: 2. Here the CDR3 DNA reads TGTGCCTCGACAGGGGGCTACGAGCAGTACTTC. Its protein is CASTGGYEQYF.

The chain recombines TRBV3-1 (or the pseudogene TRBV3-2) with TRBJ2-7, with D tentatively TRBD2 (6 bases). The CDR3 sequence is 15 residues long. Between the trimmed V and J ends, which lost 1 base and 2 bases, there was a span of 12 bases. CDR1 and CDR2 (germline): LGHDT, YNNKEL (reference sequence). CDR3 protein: CASSQVGGSPYEQYF. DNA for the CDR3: TGTGCCAGCAGCCAAGTCGGGGGTTCTCCCTACGAGCAGTACTTC.

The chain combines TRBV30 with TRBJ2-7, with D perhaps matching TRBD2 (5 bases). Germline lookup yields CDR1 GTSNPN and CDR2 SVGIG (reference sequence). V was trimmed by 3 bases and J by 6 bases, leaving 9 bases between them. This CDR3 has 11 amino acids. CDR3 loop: CAWSAGGEQYF. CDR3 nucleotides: TGTGCCTGGAGCGCAGGAGGCGAGCAGTACTTC.

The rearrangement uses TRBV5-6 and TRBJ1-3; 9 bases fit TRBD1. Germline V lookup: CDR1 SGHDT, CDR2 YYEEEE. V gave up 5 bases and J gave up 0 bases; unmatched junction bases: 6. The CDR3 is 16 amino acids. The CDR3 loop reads CASRLTGGYSGNTIYF. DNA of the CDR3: TGTGCCAGCAGGTTGACAGGGGGATACTCTGGAAACACCATATATTTT.

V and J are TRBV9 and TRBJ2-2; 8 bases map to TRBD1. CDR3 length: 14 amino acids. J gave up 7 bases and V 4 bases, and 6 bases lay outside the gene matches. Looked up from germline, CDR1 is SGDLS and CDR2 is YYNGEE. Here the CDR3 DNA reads TGTGCCAGCAGCCCACGGACAGGGAACGGGGAGCTGTTTTTT. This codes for CASSPRTGNGELFF.

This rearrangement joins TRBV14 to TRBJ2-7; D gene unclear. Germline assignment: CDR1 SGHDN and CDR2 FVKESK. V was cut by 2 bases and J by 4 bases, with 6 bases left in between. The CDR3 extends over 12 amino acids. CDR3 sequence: CASSQYSYEQYF. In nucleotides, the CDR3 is TGTGCCAGCAGCCAATATTCTTACGAGCAGTACTTC. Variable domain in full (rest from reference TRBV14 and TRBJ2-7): EAGVTQFPSHSVIEKGQTVTLRCDPISGHDNLYWYRRVMGKEIKFLLHFVKESKQDESGMPNNRFLAERTGGTYSTLKVQPAELEDSGVYFCASSQYSYEQYFGPGTRLTVT.

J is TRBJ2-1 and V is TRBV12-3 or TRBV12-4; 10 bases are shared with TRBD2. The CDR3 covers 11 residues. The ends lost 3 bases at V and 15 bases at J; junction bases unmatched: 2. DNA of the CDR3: TGTGCCAGCAGTTTTTCTAGCGGGAGGTTCTTC. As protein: CASSFSSGRFF.

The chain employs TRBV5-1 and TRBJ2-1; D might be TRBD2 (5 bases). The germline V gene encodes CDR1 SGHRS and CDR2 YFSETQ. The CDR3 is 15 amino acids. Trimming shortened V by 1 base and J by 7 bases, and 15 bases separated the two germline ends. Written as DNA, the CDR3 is TGCGCCAGCAGCTTGAAGGCCCTCCGGGGTAATGAGCAGTTCTTC. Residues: CASSLKALRGNEQFF. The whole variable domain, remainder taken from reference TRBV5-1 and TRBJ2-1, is KAGVTQTPRYLIKTRGQQVTLSCSPISGHRSVSWYQQTPGQGLQFLFEYFSETQRNKGNFPGRFSGRQFSNSRSEMNVSTLELGDSALYLCASSLKALRGNEQFFGPGTRLTVL.

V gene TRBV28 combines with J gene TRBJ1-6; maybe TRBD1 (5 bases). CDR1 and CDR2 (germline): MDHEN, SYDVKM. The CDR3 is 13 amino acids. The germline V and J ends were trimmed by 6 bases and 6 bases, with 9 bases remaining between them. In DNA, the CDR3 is TGTGCCAGCAGACCAAGGGGTAATTCACCCCTCCACTTT. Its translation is CASRPRGNSPLHF.

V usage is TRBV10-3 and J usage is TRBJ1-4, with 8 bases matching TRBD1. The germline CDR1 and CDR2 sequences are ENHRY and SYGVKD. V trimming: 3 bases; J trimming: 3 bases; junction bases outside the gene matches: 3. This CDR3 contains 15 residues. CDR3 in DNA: TGTGCCATCAGTGAAAGGGACAGGCCTAATGAAAAACTGTTTTTT. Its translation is CAISERDRPNEKLFF.

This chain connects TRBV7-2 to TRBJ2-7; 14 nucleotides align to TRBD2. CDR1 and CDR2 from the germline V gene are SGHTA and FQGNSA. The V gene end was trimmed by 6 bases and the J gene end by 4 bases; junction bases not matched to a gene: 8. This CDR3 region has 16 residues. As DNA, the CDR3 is TGTGCCAGCAGACCCGGGACTAGCGGGAGTCGTTACGAGCAGTACTTC. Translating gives CASRPGTSGSRYEQYF.